The 7 T cell receptor beta chains below come from one sample, sequenced in a study of shared clonotypes between healthy human individuals. The method was immunoSEQ multiplex PCR; TCRdb's version includes in-frame clones alone and lacks a portion of them. The sample carries just over 2,000,000 clones, roughly 95% recorded once. Material: naive CD4+ T cells sorted from blood. The subset here: CD45RA+ positively selected. The receptors were sampled from a man in his late teens or twenties in good health.

The J gene is TRBJ2-1, the V gene TRBV18, with TRBD2 matching over 7 bases. This CDR3 has 14 amino acids. V gave up 6 bases and J gave up 6 bases; unmatched junction bases: 8. The germline gives CDR1 KGHSH, CDR2 LQKENI. The CDR3 reads CASSWTGLSNEQFF. The CDR3 DNA reads as TGTGCCAGCTCGTGGACGGGACTAAGCAATGAGCAGTTCTTC.

This clone was seen just once. The CDR3 DNA reads as TGTGCCAGCACTCGGGCCCTGAACACTGAAGCTTTCTTT. Translating it yields CASTRALNTEAFF. The chain recombines TRBV6-5 with TRBJ1-1, with D uncertain. V lost 7 bases to trimming and J lost 0 bases, with 9 bases between them. Germline CDR1 reads MNHEY; CDR2 reads SVGAGI. This CDR3 comprises 13 residues.

The chain joins TRBV14 to TRBJ1-2; no clear D. Germline V lookup: CDR1 SGHDN, CDR2 FVKESK. Trimming pared 3 bases from V and 6 bases from J, leaving 11 bases between. The CDR3 consists of 13 residues. This CDR3 reads CASSHLRADGYTF. Written as DNA, the CDR3 is TGTGCCAGCAGCCATTTGAGGGCCGATGGCTACACCTTC.

The rearrangement uses TRBV28 and TRBJ1-5; maybe TRBD1 (5 bases). Trimming removed 9 bases from V and 4 bases from J, with 13 bases in between. The germline CDR1 and CDR2 sequences are MDHEN and SYDVKM. The CDR3 is 13 amino acids. The CDR3 sequence is CASRGVRNQPQHF. The CDR3 DNA follows: TGTGCCAGTCGGGGGGTGAGGAATCAGCCCCAGCATTTT.

In the case of this clone: The same CDR3 also results from other DNA sequences found in this sample. The V gene is TRBV14, the J gene TRBJ1-1; D not certain. This CDR3 has 13 residues. The V end was cut by 4 bases, the J end by 1 base, with 7 bases between. Germline V gene data show CDR1 as SGHDN and CDR2 as FVKESK. The CDR3 sequence is CASSRSGNTEAFF. The CDR3 DNA is TGTGCCAGCAGCCGAAGTGGGAACACTGAAGCTTTCTTT.

As concerns this clone: In the same sample, other DNA sequences code for this CDR3. The chain joins TRBV30 to TRBJ1-5; D uncertain. V was clipped by 2 bases and J by 0 bases, with 5 bases between them. The CDR3 is made up of 13 amino acids. Germline V CDR1 and CDR2: GTSNPN, SVGIG (reference sequence). The CDR3 region has the DNA TGTGCCTGGAGTCTTGGTAGCAATCAGCCCCAGCATTTT. Residues: CAWSLGSNQPQHF.

This clone appeared once. V usage is TRBV28 and J usage is TRBJ1-6, with D perhaps matching TRBD1 (5 bases). CDR3 length: 14 amino acids. Trimming pared 7 bases from V and 7 bases from J, leaving 14 bases between. Per germline, CDR1 MDHEN and CDR2 SYDVKM. CDR3 bases: TGTGCCAGCACCCTCGGGGGAGCCAATTCACCCCTCCACTTT. Amino acid sequence: CASTLGGANSPLHF. The full variable domain, with the rest looked up from reference TRBV28 and TRBJ1-6, is DVKVTQSSRYLVKRTGEKVFLECVQDMDHENMFWYRQDPGLGLRLIYFSYDVKMKEKGDIPEGYSVSREKKERFSLILESASTNQTSMYLCASTLGGANSPLHFGNGTRLTVT.